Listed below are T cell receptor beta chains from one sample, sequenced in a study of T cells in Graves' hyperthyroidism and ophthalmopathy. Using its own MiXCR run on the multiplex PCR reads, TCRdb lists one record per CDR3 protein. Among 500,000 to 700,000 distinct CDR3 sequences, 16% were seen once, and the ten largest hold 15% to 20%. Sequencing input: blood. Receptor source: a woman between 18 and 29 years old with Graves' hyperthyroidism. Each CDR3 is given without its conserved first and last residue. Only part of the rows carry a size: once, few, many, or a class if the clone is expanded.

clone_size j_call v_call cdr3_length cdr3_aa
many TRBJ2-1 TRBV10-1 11 ASSESGRNEQF
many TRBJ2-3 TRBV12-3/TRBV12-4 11 ASSFVNTDTQY
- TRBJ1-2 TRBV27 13 ASTTLLGGVYGYT
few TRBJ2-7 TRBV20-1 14 SARTSGNGLVDEQY
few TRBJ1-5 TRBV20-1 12 SAKRDRVDQPQH
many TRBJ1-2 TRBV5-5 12 ASSLASEVGGYT
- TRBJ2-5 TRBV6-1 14 ASGGLAAGAQETQY
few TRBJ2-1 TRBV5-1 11 ASSLTSGNEQF
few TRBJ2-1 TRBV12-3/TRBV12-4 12 ATKLAGGGNEQF
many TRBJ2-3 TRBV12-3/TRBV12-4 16 ASSPGGLAGGITDTQY
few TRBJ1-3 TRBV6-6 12 ASSYSDLGNTIY
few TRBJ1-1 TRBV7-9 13 ASSSGSRVDTEAF
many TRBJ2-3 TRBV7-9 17 ASSSPLSGTLSGTDTQY
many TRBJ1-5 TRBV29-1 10 SVPGGCQPQH
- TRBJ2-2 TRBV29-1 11 SVRTGISGELF
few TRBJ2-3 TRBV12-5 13 ASGLVRLPPDTQY
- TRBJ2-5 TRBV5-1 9 ASSFRDALY
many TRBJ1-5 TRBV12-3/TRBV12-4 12 ASSPTESNQPQH
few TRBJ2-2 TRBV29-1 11 SVEGGRAGELF
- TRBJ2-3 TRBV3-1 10 AGQAALDTQY
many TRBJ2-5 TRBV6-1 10 ASSESREAQY
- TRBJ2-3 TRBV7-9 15 ASSPSGTGVGTDTQC
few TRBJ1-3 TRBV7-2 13 ASSNRDISGNTIY
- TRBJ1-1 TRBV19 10 ASSISNTEAF
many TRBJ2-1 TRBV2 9 ASTTGNEQF
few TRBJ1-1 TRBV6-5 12 ASSYSMYLTEAF
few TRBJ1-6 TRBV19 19 ASSQRNMGQGDVRYNSPLH
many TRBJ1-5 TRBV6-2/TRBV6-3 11 ASRTGRNQPQH
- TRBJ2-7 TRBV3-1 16 ASSQEKAWQGVSYEQY
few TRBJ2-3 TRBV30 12 AWSPLLTTDTQY
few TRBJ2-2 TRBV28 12 ASSRLDSTGELF
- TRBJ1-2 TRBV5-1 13 ASRGQGLPLSGYT
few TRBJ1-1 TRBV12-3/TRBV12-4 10 ASSRTPGDAF
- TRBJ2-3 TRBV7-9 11 ASSFQARDTQY
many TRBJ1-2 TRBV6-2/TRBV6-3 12 ASRVVTGPYGYT
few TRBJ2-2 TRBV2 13 ASSDRGHITGELF
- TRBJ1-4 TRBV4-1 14 ASSQAGGGASEKLF
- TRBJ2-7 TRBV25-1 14 ASSEWDARDPYEQY
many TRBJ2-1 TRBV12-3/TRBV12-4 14 ASSSYAASGINEQF
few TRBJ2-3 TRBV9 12 ASSVSRSTDTQY
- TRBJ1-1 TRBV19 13 ASSTGGVVNTEAF
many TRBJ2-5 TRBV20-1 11 SALAGGQETQY
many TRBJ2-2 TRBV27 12 ASNRNWNTGELF
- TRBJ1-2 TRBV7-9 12 ASSLPGGGYGYT
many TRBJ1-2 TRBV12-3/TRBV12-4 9 ASRKFLSHT
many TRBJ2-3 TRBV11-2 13 ASRFRGPGTDTQY
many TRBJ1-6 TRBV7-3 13 ASSQTTGMDSPLH
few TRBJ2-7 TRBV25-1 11 ASSEAGEGEQY
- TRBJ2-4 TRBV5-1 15 ASSLGPSRLAKNIQY
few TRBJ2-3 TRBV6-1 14 ASSEGSVYSTDTQY
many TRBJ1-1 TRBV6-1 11 ASSNPAALGAF
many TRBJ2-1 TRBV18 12 ASSPIGGSYEQF
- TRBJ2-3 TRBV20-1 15 SARVTPGLAGTDTQY
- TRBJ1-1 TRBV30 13 AWSELVGMNTEAF
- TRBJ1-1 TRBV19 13 ASSMVGQADTEAF
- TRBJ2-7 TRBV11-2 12 ASSAGLAGAEQY
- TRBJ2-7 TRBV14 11 ASSGQGLAEQY
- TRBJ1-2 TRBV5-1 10 ASSQGTDGYT